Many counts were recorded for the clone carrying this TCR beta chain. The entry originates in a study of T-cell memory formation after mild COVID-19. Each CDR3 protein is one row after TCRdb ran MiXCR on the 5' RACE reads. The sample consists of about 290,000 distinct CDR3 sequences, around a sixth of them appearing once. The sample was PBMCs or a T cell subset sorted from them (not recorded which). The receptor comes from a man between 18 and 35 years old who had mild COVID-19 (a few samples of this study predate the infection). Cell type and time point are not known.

In DNA form, the CDR3 reads TGTGCCAGCAGCGGTACAGGGGGCTATGGCTACACCTTC. This gives the protein CASSGTGGYGYTF. The chain carries TRBV7-6 and TRBJ1-2; 8 bases are shared with TRBD1. CDR3 size: 13 residues. With V trimmed by 5 bases and J by 4 bases, 3 bases remained unmatched. The germline V gene encodes CDR1 SGHVS and CDR2 FNYEAQ.